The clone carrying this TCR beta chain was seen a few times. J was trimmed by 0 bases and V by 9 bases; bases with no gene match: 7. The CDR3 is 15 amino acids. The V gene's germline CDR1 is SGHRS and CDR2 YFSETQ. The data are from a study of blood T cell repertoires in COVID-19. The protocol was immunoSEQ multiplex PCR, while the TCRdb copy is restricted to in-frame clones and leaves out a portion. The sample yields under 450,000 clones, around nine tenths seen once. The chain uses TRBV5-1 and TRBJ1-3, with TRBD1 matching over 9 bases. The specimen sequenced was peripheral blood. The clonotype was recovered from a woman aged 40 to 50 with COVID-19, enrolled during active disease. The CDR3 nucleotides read TGCGCCACAGAACAGGGGGCGAGCTCTGGAAACACCATATATTTT. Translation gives CATEQGASSGNTIYF. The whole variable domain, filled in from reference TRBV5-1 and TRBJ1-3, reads KAGVTQTPRYLIKTRGQQVTLSCSPISGHRSVSWYQQTPGQGLQFLFEYFSETQRNKGNFPGRFSGRQFSNSRSEMNVSTLELGDSALYLCATEQGASSGNTIYFGEGSWLTVV.